This passage covers 3 T cell receptor beta chains from one sample sequenced in a study of regulatory T cells. The PCR used 52 TRBV and 13 TRBJ primers. Using immunoSEQ multiplex PCR, the repertoire was profiled, and TCRdb retains in-frame clones only, with some absent. Here the sample spans some 9,100 clones, around 82% being singletons. The sequencing input was CD8+ T cells sorted from blood. The receptors stem from a person aged 18 to 30 with CD3G deficiency.

This chain joins TRBV4-1 and TRBJ2-7; D possibly corresponds to TRBD1 (5 bases). There are 16 residues in the CDR3. The V and J ends lost 0 bases and 5 bases respectively, with 17 bases between them. Germline V CDR1 and CDR2: MGHRA, YSYEKL. The CDR3: CASSQEGAGLADEQYF. DNA for the CDR3: TGCGCCAGCAGCCAAGAAGGGGCAGGGTTGGCTGACGAGCAGTACTTC.

This chain joins TRBV25-1 and TRBJ2-7; D uncertain. Trimming removed 1 base at V and 0 bases at J, with 7 bases between. There are 14 residues in the CDR3. Per the germline V gene, CDR1 is MGHDK and CDR2 is SYGVNS. The CDR3, as DNA: TGTGCCAGCAGTGAATTCGGACCCTCCTACGAGCAGTACTTC. Translated, it gives CASSEFGPSYEQYF.

This clone is classed as medium-sized. The genes are TRBV19 and TRBJ2-2; unclear D gene. Trimming took 5 bases from V and 4 from J, leaving 17 bases between them. The germline V gene encodes CDR1 LNHDA and CDR2 SQIVND (reference sequence). The length of the CDR3 is 16 residues. The CDR3: CASSPFGPIRTGELFF. In DNA, the CDR3 is TGTGCCAGTAGTCCCTTCGGACCGATCCGCACCGGGGAGCTGTTTTTT. Supplemented by reference TRBV19 and TRBJ2-2, the full variable domain reads DGGITQSPKYLFRKEGQNVTLSCEQNLNHDAMYWYRQDPGQGLRLIYYSQIVNDFQKGDIAEGYSVSREKKESFPLTVTSAQKNPTAFYLCASSPFGPIRTGELFFGEGSRLTVL.